These 18 T cell receptor beta chains originate from one sample sequenced in a study of shared clonotypes between healthy human individuals. Clones were read by immunoSEQ multiplex PCR, and TCRdb kept only the in-frame ones, dropping some. Altogether 1.5 million to 2.5 million clones are present, about 95% being singletons, with the ten largest covering around 1.2%. The naive CD8 subset, CD45RO-negative cells positively selected for CCR7, excluded terminally differentiated effector memory CD45RA+ cells. Material for sequencing was naive CD8+ T cells sorted from blood. These receptor sequences come from a young man in good health.

For this clone: The same CDR3 can be traced to other DNA sequences in this sample. V usage is TRBV9 and J usage is TRBJ2-1; unclear D gene. Germline CDR1 SGDLS, CDR2 YYNGEE. The CDR3 loop spans 13 amino acids. The V gene lost 6 bases and the J gene lost 0 bases, with 7 bases spanning the gap. The CDR3 region is CASTGSSYNEQFF. CDR3 nucleotides: TGTGCCAGCACAGGCAGCTCCTACAATGAGCAGTTCTTC.

The rearrangement joins TRBV7-6 to TRBJ2-7, with 12 nucleotides matching TRBD1. Germline values: CDR1 SGHVS, CDR2 FNYEAQ. The trim removed 5 bases at V and 5 bases at J, leaving 4 bases unmatched. The CDR3 is made up of 14 amino acids. CDR3 DNA: TGTGCCAGCAGCAAGGGGACAGGGGGCAACGAGCAGTACTTC. Its protein product is CASSKGTGGNEQYF.

Concerning this clone: Other DNA sequences in the sample encode the same CDR3. This sequence joins TRBV29-1 and TRBJ2-7; D is perhaps TRBD1 (6 bases). Deletions cut 4 bases from V and 3 bases from J, with 7 bases between. The germline gives CDR1 SQVTM, CDR2 ANQGSEA. This CDR3 has 11 amino acids. CDR3 loop: CSVVDSYEQYF. The CDR3 coding sequence is TGCAGCGTTGTGGACAGCTACGAGCAGTACTTC.

The chain joins TRBV7-2 to TRBJ2-7, with 7 bases matching TRBD1. Germline values: CDR1 SGHTA, CDR2 FQGNSA. The length of the CDR3 is 14 residues. The ends lost 3 bases at V and 2 bases at J; junction bases unmatched: 4. In DNA form, the CDR3 reads TGTGCCAGCAGCTTCACCGGGACAGCCTACGAGCAGTACTTC. Its protein is CASSFTGTAYEQYF.

V usage is TRBV7-2 and J usage is TRBJ2-7, with D unclear. The CDR3 totals 13 residues. V shed 2 bases and J shed 1 base, with 6 bases lying between them. Germline CDR1 is SGHTA and CDR2 is FQGNSA. For the CDR3, the DNA is TGTGCCAGCAGCTTACTCCCTTCCTACGAGCAGTACTTC. Translating gives CASSLLPSYEQYF.

This sequence joins TRBV7-9 and TRBJ2-2, with a tentative D call TRBD1 (6 bases). The germline V and J ends were trimmed by 5 bases and 1 base, with 11 bases remaining between them. Germline V gene lookup returns CDR1 SEHNR and CDR2 FQNEAQ (reference sequence). This CDR3 contains 15 residues. This chain's CDR3 is CASSRTDENTGELFF. CDR3 coding DNA: TGTGCCAGCAGCCGGACAGACGAGAACACCGGGGAGCTGTTTTTT.

The chain is built from TRBV4-3 and TRBJ2-2; D uncertain. CDR3 length equals 13 residues. Germline V gene data show CDR1 as LGHNA and CDR2 as YSLEER. Trimming removed 2 bases at V and 1 base at J, with 2 bases between. CDR3 DNA: TGCGCCAGCAGCCAACTGAACACCGGGGAGCTGTTTTTT. Translation: CASSQLNTGELFF.

CDR3: CASIEGSEAFF. The CDR3 bases are TGCGCCAGCATAGAAGGCTCTGAAGCTTTCTTT. The J gene is TRBJ1-1, the V gene TRBV10-2; no definite D call. Germline V gives CDR1 WSHSY, CDR2 SAAADI. V dropped 7 bases and J dropped 6 bases, with 9 bases sitting between them. The CDR3 length is 11 residues.

The chain combines TRBV4-1 with TRBJ1-4; maybe TRBD1 (5 bases). CDR1 MGHRA and CDR2 YSYEKL come from the germline V gene. Trimming stripped 1 base from V and 8 bases from J, with 17 bases between. The CDR3 loop spans 16 amino acids. The CDR3: CASSQVTGGGREKLFF. DNA for the CDR3: TGCGCCAGCAGCCAAGTAACGGGGGGAGGGAGAGAAAAACTGTTTTTT.

A word on this clone: In the same sample, other DNA sequences code for this CDR3. The chain uses TRBV6-5 and TRBJ2-3; tentatively, D is TRBD1 or TRBD2 (5 bases each). Trimming removed 3 bases at V and 0 bases at J, with 7 bases between. In germline, CDR1 is MNHEY, CDR2 SVGAGI. This CDR3 spans 14 amino acids. The CDR3 reads CASSYGGSTDTQYF. The DNA of the CDR3 is TGTGCCAGCAGTTATGGGGGTAGCACAGATACGCAGTATTTT.

The V gene is TRBV10-2, the J gene TRBJ2-5, with a tentative D call TRBD2 (5 bases). The V end lost 3 bases, the J end lost 10 bases, and 15 bases lay between the germline ends. This CDR3 region has 13 residues. Germline CDR1 and CDR2: WSHSY and SAAADI. The CDR3 DNA follows: TGCGCCAGCAGTGAAGAGCCGCGGGTGGTCCAGTACTTC. Its translation: CASSEEPRVVQYF.

The chain couples TRBV9 to TRBJ2-1; no definite D call. The germline V and J ends were trimmed by 6 bases and 4 bases, with 17 bases remaining between them. Germline CDR1 SGDLS, CDR2 YYNGEE. The CDR3 covers 15 residues. The CDR3 DNA is TGTGCCAGCACCCATCGGTGGCGTGTATACAATGAGCAGTTCTTC. Translating gives CASTHRWRVYNEQFF.

The chain joins TRBV9 to TRBJ1-1; D unresolved. CDR3 length equals 15 residues. Trimming took 4 bases from V and 6 from J, leaving 19 bases between them. Germline CDR1 SGDLS, CDR2 YYNGEE. The CDR3 loop reads CASSPQPGSRAEAFF. The CDR3, as DNA: TGTGCCAGCAGCCCACAACCCGGGTCTCGGGCTGAAGCTTTCTTT.

The chain recombines TRBV11-2 with TRBJ2-1; no definite D call. V lost 4 bases to trimming and J lost 4 bases, with 14 bases between them. The germline gives CDR1 SGHAT, CDR2 FQNNGV. CDR3 length equals 15 residues. CDR3 region: CASSYSRSHYNEQFF. For the CDR3, the DNA is TGTGCCAGCAGCTATTCGCGCAGCCATTACAATGAGCAGTTCTTC.

The CDR3 nucleotides are TGTGCCAGCAGCCCCCCCGGAGGTAGGGAGAAGTCCTACGAGCAGTACTTC. Translation gives CASSPPGGREKSYEQYF. The chain combines TRBV5-6 with TRBJ2-7, with D perhaps TRBD2 (5 bases). The CDR3 loop spans 17 amino acids. Trimming removed 4 bases at V and 1 base at J, with 21 bases between. The germline gives CDR1 SGHDT, CDR2 YYEEEE. The full variable domain, its missing parts supplied by reference TRBV5-6 and TRBJ2-7, is DAGVTQSPTHLIKTRGQQVTLRCSPKSGHDTVSWYQQALGQGPQFIFQYYEEEERQRGNFPDRFSGHQFPNYSSELNVNALLLGDSALYLCASSPPGGREKSYEQYFGPGTRLTVT.

This clone showed up just once. The chain uses TRBV6-5 and TRBJ2-7; 10 positions match TRBD1. CDR1 and CDR2 (germline): MNHEY, SVGAGI. The CDR3 extends over 13 amino acids. V lost 7 bases to trimming and J lost 3 bases; unmatched junction nucleotides: 3. In nucleotides, the CDR3 is TGTGCCAGCATCGGGACAGGGGACTACGAGCAGTACTTC. Its protein is CASIGTGDYEQYF.

The rearrangement links TRBV10-2 to TRBJ1-1; TRBD1 matches at 10 bases. V shed 6 bases, J shed 4 bases, and the junction held 8 bases outside the gene matches. This CDR3 has 15 amino acids. From germline, CDR1 is WSHSY and CDR2 SAAADI. CDR3 sequence (DNA): TGCGCCAGCAGCAAATTCCGGGACAGGGGCACTGAAGCTTTCTTT. This encodes CASSKFRDRGTEAFF.

In its sample, this clone was seen once. The chain is built from TRBV25-1 and TRBJ1-6, with no clear D. Germline loops: CDR1 MGHDK, CDR2 SYGVNS. Trimming cost V 0 bases and J 8 bases, with 17 bases left between them. The CDR3 spans 17 residues. In DNA form, the CDR3 reads TGTGCCAGCAGTGAATATATCGGACCCCATTGGGATTCACCCCTCCACTTT. Amino acid sequence: CASSEYIGPHWDSPLHF.